This TCR beta chain was observed in a study of PD-1 blockade in classical Hodgkin lymphoma. Study overall: Patients were given intravenous nivolumab, 3 mg/kg, every 2 weeks. Whole-study results and caveats: With CD4+ cells, TCR diversity rose significantly by C4D1, but not with CD8+ cells. Baseline TCR diversity was reportedly lower in newly diagnosed patients than healthy donors. Complete responders had baseline diversity similar to newly diagnosed patients.

About this clone itself: Its antigen is not identified.

After autologous stem cell transplantation all patients relapsed, and prior brentuximab vedotin exposure differed between cohorts. This CDR3 comprises 16 residues. V gave up 4 bases and J gave up 1 base, with 18 bases separating them. The germline V gene encodes CDR1 SGDLS and CDR2 YYNGEE. This table comes from immunoSEQ multiplex PCR, and its TCRdb copy is limited to in-frame clones, with some not included. Here the sample spans about 20,000 clones, 80% to 85% being singletons. This chain connects TRBV9 to TRBJ2-7, with no clear D. Sequencing used peripheral blood mononuclear cells (PBMCs), obtained at baseline. This sequence originates from a human donor with classical Hodgkin lymphoma. DNA of the CDR3: TGTGCCAGCAGCCCCGTGGGGTGGTGGGGTTCCTACGAGCAGTACTTC. It encodes CASSPVGWWGSYEQYF.